A selection of T cell receptor beta chains follows, all from one sample in a study of shared clonotypes between healthy human individuals. The protocol was immunoSEQ multiplex PCR, while the TCRdb copy is restricted to in-frame clones and leaves out a portion. This table holds about 2.3 million clones, 85% to 95% found once. Sequenced material: naive CD4+ T cells from PBMCs. Receptors originate from a young man in good health. Some clones in this sample may be carry-over from other donors' samples. Both conserved end residues are part of each CDR3. D genes are given only for firm matches. For some rows the clone size is stated as once, few or many, or as a class when expanded; others skip it.

TGTGCCAGCAGTTTATCTCGGGTCTTCAGAGAGCAGTTCTTC,CASSLSRVFREQFF,.,TRBV28,.,TRBJ2-1
TGTGCCAGTAGTACCGGAACAACAGGGGGCTGGCAGCCCCAGCATTTT,CASSTGTTGGWQPQHF,.,TRBV19,TRBD1,TRBJ1-5
TGCGCCAGCAGCCAGGGGGGACTAGCGCAAGAGACCCAGTACTTC,CASSQGGLAQETQYF,.,TRBV5-1,TRBD2,TRBJ2-5
TGTGCCAGCAGTCCCGACAGGGGTGGTACCGGGGAGCTGTTTTTT,CASSPDRGGTGELFF,.,TRBV7-3,TRBD1,TRBJ2-2
TGCGCCAGCAGTGAGTTCTTAGCGGGAGCTTGGGGGACCCAGTACTTC,CASSEFLAGAWGTQYF,.,TRBV10-2,TRBD2,TRBJ2-5
TGTGCCAGCAGCCTGACAGGGGCAAACAATGAGCAGTTCTTC,CASSLTGANNEQFF,.,TRBV7-3,TRBD1,TRBJ2-1
TGCGCCAGCAGCGTGCTGGACAGTACCGGGGAGCTGTTTTTT,CASSVLDSTGELFF,once,TRBV5-1,.,TRBJ2-2
TGTGCCAGCTCGGGTACTACAGATACGCAGTATTTT,CASSGTTDTQYF,once,TRBV18,.,TRBJ2-3
TGTGCCAGCAGCTCGGGGACTAGCGGGAGGGCAGATACGCAGTATTTT,CASSSGTSGRADTQYF,.,TRBV7-3,TRBD2,TRBJ2-3
TGTGCCAGCAGCTTGGGGGGACTAGGGGAGACCCAGTACTTC,CASSLGGLGETQYF,.,TRBV5-6,TRBD2,TRBJ2-5
TGTGCCAGCAGCTTAGGCGGGAGGGCCCTAAGCACAGATACGCAGTATTTT,CASSLGGRALSTDTQYF,.,TRBV7-2,TRBD2,TRBJ2-3
TGTGCCAGCAGTTTATTGGGCACCACGTACGAGCAGTACTTC,CASSLLGTTYEQYF,.,TRBV28,.,TRBJ2-7
TGTGCCAGCAGCTTAGGGTATTACAATGAGCAGTTCTTC,CASSLGYYNEQFF,.,TRBV5-8,.,TRBJ2-1
TGCAGCGTTGAGGGGAAGGGGGCAGATACGCAGTATTTT,CSVEGKGADTQYF,.,TRBV29-1,.,TRBJ2-3
TGTGCCAGCAGTTATTCAACAGGGGCCCCCGGGGAAAAACTGTTTTTT,CASSYSTGAPGEKLFF,.,TRBV6-5,TRBD1,TRBJ1-4
TGTGCCAGTAGTATAGAAGGAGGGAATGGCTACACCTTC,CASSIEGGNGYTF,.,TRBV19,.,TRBJ1-2
TGTGCCAGCAGCCCGTCCCAGGGTTTCAATGAGCAGTTCTTC,CASSPSQGFNEQFF,once,TRBV2,.,TRBJ2-1